These T cell receptor beta chains were read from a single sample in a study of long-term antiretroviral therapy in people with HIV. The repertoire was sequenced with immunoSEQ multiplex PCR; TCRdb's copy has only in-frame clones and lacks some. The sample consists of about 25,000 clones, about 80% of them appearing once. This specimen was unsorted PBMCs, taken 1.1 years before starting antiretroviral therapy. Receptor source: a woman aged 40 to 50 with HIV. CDR3s include the opening cysteine and the closing phenylalanine or tryptophan. The D gene is left open where the match is weak. Some rows have no size entry. The others give once, few or many, or a class for an expanded clone.

clone_size d_call j_call v_call cdr3_aa cdr3_nt
. TRBD1 TRBJ1-2 TRBV7-2 CASSHGQGSYGYTF TGTGCCAGCAGCCATGGACAGGGAAGCTATGGCTACACCTTC
. TRBD1 TRBJ1-4 TRBV18 CASSPGQGAAEKLFF TGTGCCAGCTCACCTGGACAGGGGGCGGCGGAAAAACTGTTTTTT
. . TRBJ2-7 TRBV2 CASSLPSGGSYEQYF TGTGCCAGCAGTCTACCTAGTGGGGGCAGTTACGAGCAGTACTTC
. TRBD2 TRBJ2-1 TRBV30 CAWIGRERYNEQFF TGTGCCTGGATAGGGCGGGAGAGATACAATGAGCAGTTCTTC
. . TRBJ2-3 TRBV7-9 CASSSRQGRRESDTQYF TGTGCCAGCAGCTCCCGACAGGGAAGGAGGGAGTCAGATACGCAGTATTTT
. TRBD1 TRBJ1-2 TRBV7-9 CASSLPYRGLYGYTF TGTGCCAGCAGCTTGCCCTACAGGGGGCTCTATGGCTACACCTTC
once . TRBJ1-2 TRBV6-5 CASSRLQGDSYGYTF TGTGCCAGCAGCCGCCTCCAGGGAGATTCCTATGGCTACACCTTC
. TRBD1 TRBJ2-7 TRBV7-8 CASSWGGTGRNEQYF TGTGCCAGCAGCTGGGGGGGGACAGGGAGAAACGAGCAGTACTTC
. . TRBJ1-1 TRBV6-6 CALGKTEGWSTEAFF TGTGCGCTAGGGAAGACAGAAGGATGGAGCACTGAAGCTTTCTTT
. TRBD1 TRBJ2-7 TRBV7-9 CASSLRTGGNYEQYF TGTGCCAGCAGCCTCCGGACAGGTGGAAACTACGAGCAGTACTTC
. . TRBJ2-4 TRBV30 CAWVREAGTQLAKNIQYF TGTGCCTGGGTCAGGGAAGCCGGGACTCAGTTAGCCAAAAACATTCAGTACTTC
. . TRBJ1-4 TRBV18 CASSLMDGGGEKLFF TGTGCCAGCTCTCTTATGGACGGGGGCGGTGAAAAACTGTTTTTT
. . TRBJ1-2 TRBV27 CASRMAGTNYGYTF TGTGCCAGCAGGATGGCAGGGACTAACTATGGCTACACCTTC
. TRBD2 TRBJ2-7 TRBV6-1 CASGAGVFSEQYF TGTGCCAGCGGAGCGGGAGTCTTTAGCGAGCAGTACTTC
. . TRBJ2-1 TRBV5-6 CASSEPAGSSYNEQFF TGTGCCAGCTCAGAACCCGCAGGGAGCTCCTACAATGAGCAGTTCTTC
. . TRBJ1-4 TRBV13 CASSSHDRSNEKLFF TGTGCCAGCAGCTCCCACGACAGGAGTAATGAAAAACTGTTTTTT
. TRBD2 TRBJ2-5 TRBV11-3 CASSHRFVQGGGKYF TGTGCCAGCAGCCATCGATTCGTGCAAGGCGGGGGAAAGTACTTC
. . TRBJ2-7 TRBV19 CASSTTTGEQYF TGTGCCAGTAGTACCACCACAGGCGAGCAGTACTTC
. . TRBJ1-2 TRBV30 CAWSGSNYGYTF TGTGCCTGGAGCGGCAGTAACTATGGCTACACCTTC
. . TRBJ2-7 TRBV19 CASSLGYEQYF TGTGCCAGTAGTCTCGGGTACGAGCAGTACTTC
. . TRBJ1-6 TRBV5-6 CASSFGDAREISPLHF TGTGCCAGCAGCTTTGGAGATGCGAGGGAGATCTCACCCCTCCACTTT
. . TRBJ2-5 TRBV29-1 CSVKAGETQYF TGCAGCGTTAAGGCGGGAGAGACCCAGTACTTC
. TRBD1 TRBJ2-5 TRBV2 CASLKWDRDETQYF TGTGCCAGCCTCAAGTGGGACAGGGACGAGACCCAGTACTTC
. . TRBJ2-7 TRBV5-4 CASSFGVSYEQYF TGTGCCAGCAGCTTCGGCGTATCCTACGAGCAGTACTTC
. TRBD1 TRBJ1-4 TRBV25-1 CASSVAGTDEKLFF TGTGCCAGCAGTGTAGCCGGGACAGATGAAAAACTGTTTTTT
. TRBD2 TRBJ2-2 TRBV6-1 CASSEGLAGGPGGELFF TGTGCCAGCAGTGAGGGACTAGCGGGAGGGCCCGGCGGGGAGCTGTTTTTT
few . TRBJ2-3 TRBV4-1 CASSQDQSIQTQYF TGCGCCAGCAGCCAAGACCAAAGCATTCAGACGCAGTATTTT
. . TRBJ1-1 TRBV19 CASRDWGGRVTEAFF TGTGCCAGTAGGGATTGGGGCGGGCGGGTCACTGAAGCTTTCTTT
. TRBD2 TRBJ2-7 TRBV7-2 CASSLGLAGGKDEQYF TGTGCCAGCAGCTTAGGACTAGCGGGGGGGAAGGACGAGCAGTACTTC
. TRBD1 TRBJ1-2 TRBV7-9 CASSLGRTGDYGYTF TGTGCCAGCAGCTTAGGCCGGACAGGGGACTATGGCTACACCTTC
. . TRBJ1-1 TRBV6-1 CASRRGSNRNTEAFF TGTGCCAGCAGGCGGGGGTCGAATCGGAACACTGAAGCTTTCTTT
. . TRBJ1-2 TRBV2 CASSPSVGYTF TGTGCCAGCAGCCCCTCAGTAGGCTACACCTTC
. TRBD1 TRBJ1-2 TRBV5-4 CASSLNQGAGYGYTF TGTGCCAGCAGTCTAAATCAGGGGGCGGGCTATGGCTACACCTTC
. . TRBJ2-5 TRBV5-8 CASWDQGSRETQYF TGTGCCAGTTGGGACCAGGGTTCTCGGGAGACCCAGTACTTC
. . TRBJ2-3 TRBV19 CASSNGLEWDTQYF TGTGCCAGTAGTAACGGGCTGGAGTGGGATACGCAGTATTTT
. TRBD2 TRBJ2-7 TRBV28 CASTPPGLAGGDYEQYF TGTGCCAGCACCCCCCCGGGACTAGCGGGGGGAGACTACGAGCAGTACTTC
. TRBD1 TRBJ2-4 TRBV5-8 CASSLARTGSIQYF TGTGCCAGCAGCTTGGCGCGGACAGGGAGCATTCAGTACTTC
. TRBD2 TRBJ2-7 TRBV30 CAWSVGGGYEQYF TGTGCCTGGAGTGTTGGGGGGGGCTACGAGCAGTACTTC
. TRBD1 TRBJ1-2 TRBV7-9 CASSPGGRGYTF TGTGCCAGCAGCCCAGGGGGCAGGGGCTACACCTTC
. . TRBJ1-1 TRBV5-6 CASSYPGGQGNTEAFF TGTGCCAGCAGCTATCCTGGTGGGCAGGGGAACACTGAAGCTTTCTTT
. TRBD1 TRBJ1-3 TRBV4-1 CASRPMGQGRWNTIYF TGCGCCAGCAGACCTATGGGACAGGGACGTTGGAACACCATATATTTT
. TRBD2 TRBJ2-2 TRBV5-1 CASSPWKTSGVGSTGELFF TGCGCCAGCAGCCCTTGGAAGACTAGCGGGGTAGGGAGCACCGGGGAGCTGTTTTTT
. . TRBJ1-1 TRBV6-1 CASSDSRPGWDTEAFF TGTGCCAGCAGTGATAGTCGTCCAGGTTGGGACACTGAAGCTTTCTTT
. . TRBJ1-5 TRBV5-6 CASTTVGSRGPQHF TGTGCCAGCACCACGGTGGGCAGCCGAGGGCCCCAGCATTTT
. . TRBJ2-7 TRBV7-9 CASSGGSGSPNEQYF TGTGCCAGCAGCGGAGGGTCAGGGTCCCCGAACGAGCAGTACTTC
. . TRBJ1-6 TRBV6-5 CATAAGDSPLHF TGTGCCACCGCTGCCGGGGATTCACCCCTCCACTTT
. TRBD2 TRBJ2-1 TRBV5-4 CASSLAGSGSVNEQFF TGTGCCAGCAGCTTGGCCGGTAGCGGGAGTGTTAATGAGCAGTTCTTC
few . TRBJ1-3 TRBV5-6 CASSLGTYLSGNTIYF TGTGCCAGCAGCTTGGGGACTTACCTCTCTGGAAACACCATATATTTT
. TRBD1 TRBJ2-2 TRBV19 CASHRQGAAGELFF TGTGCCAGCCATCGACAGGGGGCCGCCGGGGAGCTGTTTTTT
. TRBD1 TRBJ1-2 TRBV7-2 CASSLAQGGNYGYTF TGTGCCAGCAGCTTGGCACAGGGGGGCAACTATGGCTACACCTTC
. TRBD1 TRBJ1-6 TRBV7-2 CASSSAGTGGSPLHF TGTGCCAGCAGTTCCGCCGGGACAGGGGGATCACCCCTCCACTTT
. . TRBJ1-1 TRBV4-1 CASSHVRNEAFF TGCGCCAGCAGCCATGTCCGAAACGAAGCTTTCTTT
. TRBD1 TRBJ1-5 TRBV6-4 CASSPGTASNQPQHF TGTGCCAGCAGTCCTGGGACAGCCTCCAATCAGCCCCAGCATTTT
. . TRBJ2-1 TRBV27 CASSLSDNEQFF TGTGCCAGCAGTTTAAGCGACAATGAGCAGTTCTTC
. . TRBJ2-7 TRBV4-3 CASSQDNGGAPYEQYF TGCGCCAGCAGCCAAGATAACGGGGGAGCTCCCTACGAGCAGTACTTC
. . TRBJ2-5 TRBV5-1 CASSLVTGSPETQYF TGCGCCAGCAGCTTGGTTACAGGGAGTCCCGAGACCCAGTACTTC
. . TRBJ2-7 TRBV13 CASSLGRSYEQYF TGTGCCAGCAGCTTAGGCCGCTCCTACGAGCAGTACTTC